A selection of T cell receptor beta chains follows, all from one sample in a study of OX40 agonist ivuxolimab in advanced cancers. Here immunoSEQ multiplex PCR was the method, and the copy in TCRdb shows in-frame clones only, minus some. The data hold about 73,000 clones, with roughly 86% observed a single time. The sequenced sample was CD4+ or CD8+ T cells sorted from blood, obtained in a trial of the OX40 agonist ivuxolimab. The receptors come from an adult with an advanced solid tumor such as melanoma, head and neck, liver or kidney cancer. CDR3s include the opening cysteine and the closing phenylalanine or tryptophan. Each record gives: D gene, J gene, clone size, V gene, CDR3 DNA, CDR3 protein. A D gene is named only where the DNA matches it firmly. Expanded clones are given a class, and other clones once, few, many or no size at all.

NA | TRBJ2-5 | NA | TRBV5-4 | TGTGCCAGCAGCCCACCGGGAGAGACCCAGTACTTC | CASSPPGETQYF
NA | TRBJ1-1 | NA | TRBV6-5 | TGTGCCAGCACCACGGGGGCGGAAGGATACACTGAAGCTTTCTTT | CASTTGAEGYTEAFF
TRBD1 | TRBJ2-7 | once | TRBV30 | TGTGCCTGGGGCCCGGGACAGGGTGGCCACGAGCAGTACTTC | CAWGPGQGGHEQYF
TRBD2 | TRBJ2-5 | few | TRBV19 | TGTGCCAGTAGTATAAGACTAGCGGGAGGTGGGCAAGAGACCCAGTACTTC | CASSIRLAGGGQETQYF
NA | TRBJ1-1 | NA | TRBV11-3 | TGTGCCAGCAGCTCGAGCGGCGGACGATTTGCTTTCTTT | CASSSSGGRFAFF
NA | TRBJ2-6 | NA | TRBV2 | TGTGCCAGCGGTCGGGTACCCTCTGGGGCCAACGTCCTGACTTTC | CASGRVPSGANVLTF
NA | TRBJ1-3 | NA | TRBV7-2 | TGTGCCAGCAGCGCCGATGTCACTTCTGGAAACACCATATATTTT | CASSADVTSGNTIYF
NA | TRBJ1-2 | NA | TRBV10-2 | TGCGCCAGCACCTCCGGGACAAGCTATGGCTACACCTTC | CASTSGTSYGYTF
NA | TRBJ2-5 | NA | TRBV28 | TGTGCCAGCAGTTTACAGGAAGAGACCCAGTACTTC | CASSLQEETQYF
TRBD1 | TRBJ2-1 | once | TRBV18 | TGTGCCAGCTCACCACCCGGGACAGGAGGTTACAATGAGCAGTTCTTC | CASSPPGTGGYNEQFF
TRBD1 | TRBJ1-5 | NA | TRBV10-3 | TGTGCCATCAGCTCCGGGACAGGGGGCGGCAATCAGCCCCAGCATTTT | CAISSGTGGGNQPQHF
TRBD2 | TRBJ2-2 | NA | TRBV4-3 | TGCGCCAGCAGCCAAGCAGCGGGGGGGCCAAGGGAGCTGTTTTTT | CASSQAAGGPRELFF
TRBD2 | TRBJ2-5 | NA | TRBV28 | TGTGCCAGCAGTACCGGGACTAGCAGCCAAGAGACCCAGTACTTC | CASSTGTSSQETQYF
NA | TRBJ2-2 | NA | TRBV9 | TGTGCCAGCAGCGAGGGGGGGAACACCGGGGAGCTGTTTTTT | CASSEGGNTGELFF
NA | TRBJ1-2 | NA | TRBV7-9 | TGTGCCAGCAGCTTAATTGGCCACTATGGCTACACCTTC | CASSLIGHYGYTF
NA | TRBJ1-2 | NA | TRBV7-9 | TGTGCCAGCAGCTTCGAATCCTTAATTGGGCTTGGCTACACCTTC | CASSFESLIGLGYTF
NA | TRBJ1-3 | NA | TRBV6-5 | TGTGCCAGCAGTTACACCCGAAGCTCTGGAAACACCATATATTTT | CASSYTRSSGNTIYF
TRBD1 | TRBJ1-1 | NA | TRBV19 | TGTGCCAGTAGTGGGACAGGGCCTGGGGACACTGAAGCTTTCTTT | CASSGTGPGDTEAFF
NA | TRBJ1-4 | NA | TRBV10-2 | TGCGCCAGCAGTCCTAGGTCGCGTGAAAAACTGTTTTTT | CASSPRSREKLFF
NA | TRBJ1-2 | few | TRBV6-4 | TGTGCCAGCAGTGACCGAACCACCACAGGGCTAGCTAACTATGGCTACACCTTC | CASSDRTTTGLANYGYTF
NA | TRBJ1-3 | medium-sized | TRBV19 | TGTGCCAGTACCACCAGGGGTGGAAACACCATATATTTT | CASTTRGGNTIYF
NA | TRBJ1-2 | NA | TRBV5-4 | TGTGCCAGCAGCTTGGAGGCAGGCACTAACTATGGCTACACCTTC | CASSLEAGTNYGYTF
NA | TRBJ1-5 | NA | TRBV6-6 | TGTGCCAGCAGTCTACCGGGCTCCCTCCCGACGCCCCAGCATTTT | CASSLPGSLPTPQHF
NA | TRBJ2-7 | NA | TRBV10-1 | TGCGCCAGCAGTCCCGCTGTCGGGCCCGAGCAGTACTTC | CASSPAVGPEQYF
TRBD1 | TRBJ1-1 | NA | TRBV15 | TGTGCCACCAGCAGAGAGGTACAGGGGTCGGGGACTGAAGCTTTCTTT | CATSREVQGSGTEAFF